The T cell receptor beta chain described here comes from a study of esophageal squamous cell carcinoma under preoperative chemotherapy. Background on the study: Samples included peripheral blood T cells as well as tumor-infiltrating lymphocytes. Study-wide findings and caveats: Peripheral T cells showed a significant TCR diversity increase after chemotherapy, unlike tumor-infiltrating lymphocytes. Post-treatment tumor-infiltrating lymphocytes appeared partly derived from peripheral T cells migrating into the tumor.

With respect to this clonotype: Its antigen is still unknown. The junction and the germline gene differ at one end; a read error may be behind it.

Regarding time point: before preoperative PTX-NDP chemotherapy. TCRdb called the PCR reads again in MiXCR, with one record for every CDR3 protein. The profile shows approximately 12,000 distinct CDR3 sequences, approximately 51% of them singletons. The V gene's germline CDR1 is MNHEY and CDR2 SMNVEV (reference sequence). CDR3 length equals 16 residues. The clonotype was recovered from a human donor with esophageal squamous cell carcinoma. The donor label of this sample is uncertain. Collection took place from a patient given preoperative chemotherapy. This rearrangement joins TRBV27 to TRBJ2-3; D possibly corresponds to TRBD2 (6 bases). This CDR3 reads CASSDAGLVTKDIQYF. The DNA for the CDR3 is TGTGCCAGCAGTGACGCGGGGCTGGTGACCAAAGACATTCAGTATTTC.